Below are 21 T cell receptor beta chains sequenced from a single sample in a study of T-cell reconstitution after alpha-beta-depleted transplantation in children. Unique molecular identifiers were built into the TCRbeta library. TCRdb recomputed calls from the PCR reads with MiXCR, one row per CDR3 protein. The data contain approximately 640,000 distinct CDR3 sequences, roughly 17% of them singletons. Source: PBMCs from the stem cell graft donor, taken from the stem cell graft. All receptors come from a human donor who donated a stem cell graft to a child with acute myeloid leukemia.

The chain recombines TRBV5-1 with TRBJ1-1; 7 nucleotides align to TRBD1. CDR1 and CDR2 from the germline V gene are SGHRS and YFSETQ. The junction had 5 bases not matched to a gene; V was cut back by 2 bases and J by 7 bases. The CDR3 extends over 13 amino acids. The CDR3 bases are TGCGCCAGCAGCTTCCCCGGGACAGATGAAGCTTTCTTT. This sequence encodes CASSFPGTDEAFF.

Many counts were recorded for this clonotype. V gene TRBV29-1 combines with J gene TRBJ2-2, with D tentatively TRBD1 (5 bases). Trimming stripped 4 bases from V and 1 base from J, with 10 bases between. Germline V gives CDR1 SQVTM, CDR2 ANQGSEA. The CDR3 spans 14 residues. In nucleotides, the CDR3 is TGCAGCGTTGTGGACAAAATGAACACCGGGGAGCTGTTTTTT. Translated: CSVVDKMNTGELFF.

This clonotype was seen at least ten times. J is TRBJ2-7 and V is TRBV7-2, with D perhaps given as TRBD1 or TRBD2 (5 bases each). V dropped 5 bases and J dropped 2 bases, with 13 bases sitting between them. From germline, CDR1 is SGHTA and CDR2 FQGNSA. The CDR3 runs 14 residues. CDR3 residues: CASSPRDGAYEQYF. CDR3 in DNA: TGTGCCAGCAGCCCCCGGGACGGAGCCTACGAGCAGTACTTC.

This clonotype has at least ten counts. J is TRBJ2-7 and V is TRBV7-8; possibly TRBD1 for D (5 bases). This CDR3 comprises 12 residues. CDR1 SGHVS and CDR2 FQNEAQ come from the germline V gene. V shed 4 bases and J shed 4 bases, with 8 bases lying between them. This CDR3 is CASSWGLYEQYF. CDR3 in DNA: TGTGCCAGCAGCTGGGGCCTATACGAGCAGTACTTC. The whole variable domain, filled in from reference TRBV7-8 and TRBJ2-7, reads GAGVSQSPRYKVAKRGQDVALRCDPISGHVSLFWYQQALGQGPEFLTYFQNEAQLDKSGLPSDRFFAERPEGSVSTLKIQRTQQEDSAVYLCASSWGLYEQYFGPGTRLTVT.

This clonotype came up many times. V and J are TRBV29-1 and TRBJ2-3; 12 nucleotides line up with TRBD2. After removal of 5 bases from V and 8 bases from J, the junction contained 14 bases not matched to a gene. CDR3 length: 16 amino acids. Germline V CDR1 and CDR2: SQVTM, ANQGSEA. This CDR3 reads CSVSRRLAGGPGTQYF. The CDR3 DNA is TGCAGCGTTTCCCGAAGGCTAGCGGGGGGGCCTGGTACGCAGTATTTT.

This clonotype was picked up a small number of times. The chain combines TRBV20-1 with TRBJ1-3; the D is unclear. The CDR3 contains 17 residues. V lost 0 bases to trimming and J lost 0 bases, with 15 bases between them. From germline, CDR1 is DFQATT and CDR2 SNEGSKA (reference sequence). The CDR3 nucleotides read TGCAGTGCTAGAGATATTACGGGGAATAGCTCTGGAAACACCATATATTTT. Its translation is CSARDITGNSSGNTIYF.

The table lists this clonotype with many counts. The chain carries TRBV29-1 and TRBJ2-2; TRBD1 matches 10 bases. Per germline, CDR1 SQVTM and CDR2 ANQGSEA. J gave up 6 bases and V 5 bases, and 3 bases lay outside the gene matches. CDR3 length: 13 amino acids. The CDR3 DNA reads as TGCAGCGTTACCGGGACAGGGGCCGGGGAGCTGTTTTTT. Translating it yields CSVTGTGAGELFF.

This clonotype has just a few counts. Written as DNA, the CDR3 is TGTGCCAGCAGTTTAGGGGCCGGACAGGGGAATTCACCCCTCCACTTT. Encoded protein: CASSLGAGQGNSPLHF. The J gene is TRBJ1-6, the V gene TRBV12-3 or TRBV12-4; 9 bases are shared with TRBD1. The J segment lost 7 bases and the V segment lost 1 base, leaving 5 bases of the junction unmatched. CDR3 length: 16 amino acids.

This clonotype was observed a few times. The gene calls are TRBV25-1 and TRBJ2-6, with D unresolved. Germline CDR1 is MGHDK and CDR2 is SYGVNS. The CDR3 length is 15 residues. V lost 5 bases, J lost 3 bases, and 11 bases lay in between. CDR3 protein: CASSLSGFGANVLTF. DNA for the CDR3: TGTGCCAGCAGTCTCTCCGGGTTTGGGGCCAACGTCCTGACTTTC.

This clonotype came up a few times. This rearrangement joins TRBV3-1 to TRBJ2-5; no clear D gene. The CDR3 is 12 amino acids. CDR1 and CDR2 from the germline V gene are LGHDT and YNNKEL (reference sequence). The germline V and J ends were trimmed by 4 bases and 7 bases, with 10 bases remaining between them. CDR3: CASSRPLGTQYF. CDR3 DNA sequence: TGTGCCAGCAGCCGGCCCCTGGGGACCCAGTACTTC.

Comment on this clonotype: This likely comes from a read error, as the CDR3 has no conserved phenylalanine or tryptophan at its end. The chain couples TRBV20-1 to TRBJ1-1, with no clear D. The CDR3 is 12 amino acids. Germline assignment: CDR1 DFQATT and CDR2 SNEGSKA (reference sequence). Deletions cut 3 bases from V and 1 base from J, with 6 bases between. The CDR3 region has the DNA TGCAGTGCTAGTCCCCCGAACACTGAAGCTTTCTTA. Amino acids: CSASPPNTEAFL.

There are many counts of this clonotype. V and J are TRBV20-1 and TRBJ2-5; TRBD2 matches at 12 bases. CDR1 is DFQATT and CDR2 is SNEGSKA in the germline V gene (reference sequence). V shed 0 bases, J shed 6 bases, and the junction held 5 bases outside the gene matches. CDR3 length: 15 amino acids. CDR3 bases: TGCAGTGCTAGAGACCTAGCGGGGGGGTCAAAGACCCAGTACTTC. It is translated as CSARDLAGGSKTQYF.

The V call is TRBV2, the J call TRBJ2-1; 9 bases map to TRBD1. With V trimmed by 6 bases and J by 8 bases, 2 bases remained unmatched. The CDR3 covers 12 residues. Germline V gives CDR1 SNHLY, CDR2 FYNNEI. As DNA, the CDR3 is TGTGCCAGCAGGCGGACAGGGGATGAGCAGTTCTTC. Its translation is CASRRTGDEQFF.

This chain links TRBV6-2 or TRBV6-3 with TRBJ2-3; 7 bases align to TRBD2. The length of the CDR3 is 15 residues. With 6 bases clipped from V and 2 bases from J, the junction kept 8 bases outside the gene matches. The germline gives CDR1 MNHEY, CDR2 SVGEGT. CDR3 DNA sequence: TGTGCCAGCAGGAGGCCGCGGGGGTCCACAGATACGCAGTATTTT. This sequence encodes CASRRPRGSTDTQYF.

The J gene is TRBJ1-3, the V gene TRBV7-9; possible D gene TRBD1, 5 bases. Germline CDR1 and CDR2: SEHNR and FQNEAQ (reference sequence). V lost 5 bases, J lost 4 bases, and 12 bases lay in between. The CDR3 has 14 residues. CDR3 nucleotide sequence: TGTGCCAGCAGCCTGGGACCGCCAGGAAACACCATATATTTT. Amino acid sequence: CASSLGPPGNTIYF.

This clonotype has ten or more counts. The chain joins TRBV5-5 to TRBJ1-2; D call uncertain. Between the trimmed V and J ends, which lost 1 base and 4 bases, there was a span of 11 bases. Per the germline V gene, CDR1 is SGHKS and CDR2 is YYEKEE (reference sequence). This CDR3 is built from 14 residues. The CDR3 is CASSLKSNFYGYTF. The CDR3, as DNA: TGTGCCAGCAGCTTGAAGTCCAACTTCTATGGCTACACCTTC.

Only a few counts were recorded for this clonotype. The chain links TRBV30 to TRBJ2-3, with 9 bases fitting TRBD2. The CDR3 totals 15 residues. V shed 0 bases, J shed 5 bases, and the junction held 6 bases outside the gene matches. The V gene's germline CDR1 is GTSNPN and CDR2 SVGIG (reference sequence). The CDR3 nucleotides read TGTGCCTGGAGTGTCGCGGGGGGGCATAGAGATACGCAGTATTTT. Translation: CAWSVAGGHRDTQYF.

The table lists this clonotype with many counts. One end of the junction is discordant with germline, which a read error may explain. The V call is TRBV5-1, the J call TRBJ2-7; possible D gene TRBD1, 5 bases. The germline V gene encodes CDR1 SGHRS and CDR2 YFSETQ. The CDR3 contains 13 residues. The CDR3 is CASSVAAGIEQYF. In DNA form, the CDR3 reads TGCGCTAGCAGTGTTGCGGCAGGGATCGAGCAGTACTTC.

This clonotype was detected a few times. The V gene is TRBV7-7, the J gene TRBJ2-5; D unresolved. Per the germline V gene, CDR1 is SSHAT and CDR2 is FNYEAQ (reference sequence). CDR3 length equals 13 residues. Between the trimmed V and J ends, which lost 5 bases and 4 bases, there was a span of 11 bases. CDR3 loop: CASSKDRGETQYF. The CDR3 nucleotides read TGTGCCAGCAGCAAAGATCGAGGAGAGACCCAGTACTTC.

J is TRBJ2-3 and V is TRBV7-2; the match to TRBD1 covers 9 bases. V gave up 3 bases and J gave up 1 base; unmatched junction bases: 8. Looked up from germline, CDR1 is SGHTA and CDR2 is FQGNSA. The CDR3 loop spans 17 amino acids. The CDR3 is CASSLKSGQGGTDTQYF. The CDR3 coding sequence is TGTGCCAGCAGCTTGAAATCGGGACAGGGTGGCACAGATACGCAGTATTTT. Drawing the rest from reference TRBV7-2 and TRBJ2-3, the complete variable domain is GAGVSQSPSNKVTEKGKDVELRCDPISGHTALYWYRQSLGQGLEFLIYFQGNSAPDKSGLPSDRFSAERTGGSVSTLTIQRTQQEDSAVYLCASSLKSGQGGTDTQYFGPGTRLTVL.

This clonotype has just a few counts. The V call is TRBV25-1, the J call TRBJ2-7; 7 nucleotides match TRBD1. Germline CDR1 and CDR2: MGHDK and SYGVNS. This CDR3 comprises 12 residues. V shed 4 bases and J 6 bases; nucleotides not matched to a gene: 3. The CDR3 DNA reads TGTGCCAGCAGTGCACAGGGGCGCGAGCAGTACTTC. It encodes CASSAQGREQYF.